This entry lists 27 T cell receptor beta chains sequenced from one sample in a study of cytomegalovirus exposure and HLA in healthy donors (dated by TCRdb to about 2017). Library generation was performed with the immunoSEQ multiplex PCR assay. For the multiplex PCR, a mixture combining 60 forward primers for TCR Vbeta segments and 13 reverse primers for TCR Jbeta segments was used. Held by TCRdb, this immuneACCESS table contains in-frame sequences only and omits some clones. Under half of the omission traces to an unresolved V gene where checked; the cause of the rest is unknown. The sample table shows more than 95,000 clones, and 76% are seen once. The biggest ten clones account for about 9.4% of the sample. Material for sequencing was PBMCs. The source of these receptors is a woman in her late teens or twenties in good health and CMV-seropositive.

Written as DNA, the CDR3 is TGTGCCAGCAGCTCCCTAGCGGGAGGGTTCCCGGGGGAGCTGTTTTTT. This encodes CASSSLAGGFPGELFF. This chain connects TRBV7-9 to TRBJ2-2, with 12 bases aligning to TRBD2. V lost 4 bases, J lost 8 bases, and 8 bases stayed unmatched. CDR3 length: 16 amino acids. Germline CDR1 is SEHNR and CDR2 is FQNEAQ (reference sequence).

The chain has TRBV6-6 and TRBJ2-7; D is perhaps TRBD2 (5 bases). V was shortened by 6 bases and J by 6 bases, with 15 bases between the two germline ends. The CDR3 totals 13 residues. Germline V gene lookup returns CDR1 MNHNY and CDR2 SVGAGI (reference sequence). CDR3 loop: CASSTPLGGEQYF. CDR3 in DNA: TGTGCCAGCAGCACCCCCCTAGGAGGCGAGCAGTACTTC.

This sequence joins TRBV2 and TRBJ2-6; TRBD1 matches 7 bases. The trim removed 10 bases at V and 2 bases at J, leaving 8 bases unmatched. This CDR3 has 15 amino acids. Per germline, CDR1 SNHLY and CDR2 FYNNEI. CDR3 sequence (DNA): TGTGCCATCGACAGGGACCTCCCTGGGGCCAACGTCCTGACTTTC. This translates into CAIDRDLPGANVLTF.

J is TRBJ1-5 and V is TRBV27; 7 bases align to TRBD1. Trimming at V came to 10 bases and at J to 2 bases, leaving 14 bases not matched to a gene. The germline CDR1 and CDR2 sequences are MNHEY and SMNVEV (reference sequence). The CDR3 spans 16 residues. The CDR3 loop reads CATQDRAGVGNQPQHF. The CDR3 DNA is TGTGCCACCCAAGACAGGGCCGGCGTTGGCAATCAGCCCCAGCATTTT.

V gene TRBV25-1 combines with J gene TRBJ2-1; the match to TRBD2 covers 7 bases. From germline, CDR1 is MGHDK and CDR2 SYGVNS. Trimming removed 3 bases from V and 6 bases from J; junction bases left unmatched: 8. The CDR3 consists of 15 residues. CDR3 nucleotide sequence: TGTGCCAGCAGTGATCCGGGACTATCTTCCAATGAGCAGTTCTTC. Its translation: CASSDPGLSSNEQFF.

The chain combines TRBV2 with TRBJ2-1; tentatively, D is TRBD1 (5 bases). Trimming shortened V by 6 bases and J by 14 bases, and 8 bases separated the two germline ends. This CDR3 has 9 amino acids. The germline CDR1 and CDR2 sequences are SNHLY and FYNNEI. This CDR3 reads CASRKGEFF. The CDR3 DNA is TGTGCCAGCAGGAAAGGGGAGTTCTTC.

This CDR3 is CASSHQENYGYTF. The CDR3 bases are TGTGCCAGCAGCCACCAGGAAAACTATGGCTACACCTTC. The rearrangement links TRBV5-6 to TRBJ1-2; no firm D call. V lost 4 bases and J lost 2, with 9 bases in between. CDR1 SGHDT and CDR2 YYEEEE come from the germline V gene. The CDR3 spans 13 residues.

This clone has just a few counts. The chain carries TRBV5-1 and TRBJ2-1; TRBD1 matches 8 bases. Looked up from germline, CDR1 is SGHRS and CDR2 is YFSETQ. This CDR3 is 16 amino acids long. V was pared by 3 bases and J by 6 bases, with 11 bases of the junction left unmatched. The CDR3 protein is CASSWPQDRVRNEQFF. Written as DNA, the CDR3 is TGCGCCAGCAGCTGGCCCCAGGACAGGGTTCGCAATGAGCAGTTCTTC.

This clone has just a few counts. The CDR3 spells CASSTDRASDQPQHF. Here the CDR3 DNA reads TGTGCCAGTAGTACTGACAGGGCCTCGGATCAGCCCCAGCATTTT. This rearrangement joins TRBV19 to TRBJ1-5; 7 bases map to TRBD1. CDR1 LNHDA and CDR2 SQIVND come from the germline V gene (reference sequence). The V segment lost 4 bases and the J segment 5 bases; nucleotides outside the gene matches: 8. The CDR3 consists of 15 residues.

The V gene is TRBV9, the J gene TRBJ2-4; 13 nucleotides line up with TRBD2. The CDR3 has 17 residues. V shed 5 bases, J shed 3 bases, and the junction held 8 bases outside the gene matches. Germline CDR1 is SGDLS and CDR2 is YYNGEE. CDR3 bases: TGTGCCAGCAGTCAAGGGACTAGCGGGGCCCTCAAAAACATTCAGTACTTC. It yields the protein CASSQGTSGALKNIQYF.

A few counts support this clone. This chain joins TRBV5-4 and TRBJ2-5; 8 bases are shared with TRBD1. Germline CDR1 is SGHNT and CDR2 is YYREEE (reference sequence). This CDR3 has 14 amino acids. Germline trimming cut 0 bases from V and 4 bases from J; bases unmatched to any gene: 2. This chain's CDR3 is CASSLGQGRETQYF. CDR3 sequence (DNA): TGTGCCAGCAGCTTGGGACAGGGGAGAGAGACCCAGTACTTC.

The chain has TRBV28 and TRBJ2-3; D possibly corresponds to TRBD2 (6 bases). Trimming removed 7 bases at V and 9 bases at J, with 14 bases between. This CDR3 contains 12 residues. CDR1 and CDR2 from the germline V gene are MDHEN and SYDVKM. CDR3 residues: CASNLGGRTQYF. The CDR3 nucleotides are TGTGCCAGCAATCTGGGGGGTCGCACGCAGTATTTT.

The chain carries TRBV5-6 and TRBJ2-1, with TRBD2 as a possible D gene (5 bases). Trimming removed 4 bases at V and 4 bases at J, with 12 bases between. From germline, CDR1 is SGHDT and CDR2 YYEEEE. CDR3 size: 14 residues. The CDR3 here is CASSLVSGYNEQFF. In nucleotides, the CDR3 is TGTGCCAGCAGCCTGGTGTCGGGGTACAATGAGCAGTTCTTC.

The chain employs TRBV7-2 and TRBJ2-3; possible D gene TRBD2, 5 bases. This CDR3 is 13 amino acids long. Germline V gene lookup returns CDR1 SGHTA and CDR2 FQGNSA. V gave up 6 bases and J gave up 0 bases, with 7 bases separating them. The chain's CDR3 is CASRTTSTDTQYF. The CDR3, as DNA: TGTGCCAGCAGGACTACTAGCACAGATACGCAGTATTTT.

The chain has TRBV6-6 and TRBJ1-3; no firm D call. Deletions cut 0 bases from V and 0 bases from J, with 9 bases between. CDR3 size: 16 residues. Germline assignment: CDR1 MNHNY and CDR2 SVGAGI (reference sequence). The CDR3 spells CASSYSRLGSGNTIYF. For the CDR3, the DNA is TGTGCCAGCAGTTACTCGCGCCTCGGCTCTGGAAACACCATATATTTT.

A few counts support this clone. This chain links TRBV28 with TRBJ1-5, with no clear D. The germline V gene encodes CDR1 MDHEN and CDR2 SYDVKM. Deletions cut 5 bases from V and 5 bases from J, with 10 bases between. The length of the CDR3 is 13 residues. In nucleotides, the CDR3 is TGTGCCAGCAGTATAAATCGGGATCAGCCCCAGCATTTT. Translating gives CASSINRDQPQHF.

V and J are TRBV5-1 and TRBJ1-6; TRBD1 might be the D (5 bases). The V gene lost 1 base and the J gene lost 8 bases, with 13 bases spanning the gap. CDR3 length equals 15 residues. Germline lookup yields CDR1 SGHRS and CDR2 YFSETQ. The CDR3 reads CASSLTQGGYSPLHF. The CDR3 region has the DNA TGCGCCAGCAGCTTGACGCAGGGTGGCTATTCACCCCTCCACTTT.

The CDR3 spells CASSQDDRGGSPLHF. The DNA of the CDR3 is TGCGCCAGCAGCCAAGATGACAGGGGAGGATCACCCCTCCACTTT. V gene TRBV4-1 combines with J gene TRBJ1-6; 8 nucleotides agree with TRBD1. The CDR3 is 15 amino acids. Germline-derived CDR1 and CDR2 are MGHRA and YSYEKL. J lost 10 bases, V lost 0 bases, and 5 bases had no gene match.

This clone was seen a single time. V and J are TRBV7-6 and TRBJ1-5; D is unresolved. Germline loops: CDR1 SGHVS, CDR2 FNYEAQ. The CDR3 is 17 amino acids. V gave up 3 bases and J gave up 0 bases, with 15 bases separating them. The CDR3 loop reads CASSFAGSRYSNQPQHF. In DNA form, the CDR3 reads TGTGCCAGCAGCTTCGCAGGCTCGCGATATAGCAATCAGCCCCAGCATTTT.

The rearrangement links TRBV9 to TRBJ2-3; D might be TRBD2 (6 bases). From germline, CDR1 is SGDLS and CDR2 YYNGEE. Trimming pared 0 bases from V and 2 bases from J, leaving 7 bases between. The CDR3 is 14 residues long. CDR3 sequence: CASSVAGDTDTQYF. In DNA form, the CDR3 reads TGTGCCAGCAGCGTAGCGGGAGACACAGATACGCAGTATTTT.

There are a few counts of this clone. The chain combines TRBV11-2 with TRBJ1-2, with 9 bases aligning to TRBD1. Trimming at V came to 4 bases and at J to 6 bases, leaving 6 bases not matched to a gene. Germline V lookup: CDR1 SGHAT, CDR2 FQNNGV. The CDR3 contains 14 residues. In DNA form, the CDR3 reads TGTGCCAGCAGCTCCCCGGGACAGGGAGATGGCTACACCTTC. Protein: CASSSPGQGDGYTF.

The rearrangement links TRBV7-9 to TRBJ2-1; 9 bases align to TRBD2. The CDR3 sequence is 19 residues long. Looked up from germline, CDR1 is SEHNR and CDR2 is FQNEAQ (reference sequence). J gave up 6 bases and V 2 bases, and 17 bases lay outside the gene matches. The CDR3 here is CASSLLGRPSGILGNEQFF. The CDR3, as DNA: TGTGCCAGCAGCTTATTGGGTCGGCCTAGCGGGATCTTGGGCAATGAGCAGTTCTTC.

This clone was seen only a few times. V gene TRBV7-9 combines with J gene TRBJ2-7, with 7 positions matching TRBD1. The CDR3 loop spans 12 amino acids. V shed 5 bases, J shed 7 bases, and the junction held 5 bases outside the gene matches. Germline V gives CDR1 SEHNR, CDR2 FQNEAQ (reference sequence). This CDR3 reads CASSRQGREQYF. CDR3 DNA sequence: TGTGCCAGCAGCCGACAGGGTAGGGAGCAGTACTTC.

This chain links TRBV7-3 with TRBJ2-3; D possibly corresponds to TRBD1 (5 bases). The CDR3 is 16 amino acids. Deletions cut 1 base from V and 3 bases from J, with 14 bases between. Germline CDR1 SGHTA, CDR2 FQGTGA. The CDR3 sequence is CASSLKGSASTDTQYF. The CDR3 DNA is TGTGCCAGCAGCTTAAAGGGGTCTGCCTCTACAGATACGCAGTATTTT. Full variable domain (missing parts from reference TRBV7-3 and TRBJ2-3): GAGVSQTPSNKVTEKGKYVELRCDPISGHTALYWYRQSLGQGPEFLIYFQGTGAADDSGLPNDRFFAVRPEGSVSTLKIQRTERGDSAVYLCASSLKGSASTDTQYFGPGTRLTVL.

CDR3: CASSPAGNEQFF. Here the CDR3 DNA reads TGTGCCAGCTCACCAGCAGGGAATGAGCAGTTCTTC. The V and J genes are TRBV18 and TRBJ2-1; D might be TRBD1 (5 bases). V lost 2 bases, J lost 7 bases, and 6 bases lay in between. Germline V gene data show CDR1 as KGHSH and CDR2 as LQKENI. The CDR3 runs to 12 residues.

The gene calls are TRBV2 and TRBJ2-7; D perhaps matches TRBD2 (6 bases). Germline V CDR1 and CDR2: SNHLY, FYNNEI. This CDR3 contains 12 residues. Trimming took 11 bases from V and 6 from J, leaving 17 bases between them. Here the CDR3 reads CALLDAGPEQYF. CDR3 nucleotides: TGTGCCCTCCTGGACGCGGGGCCCGAGCAGTACTTC.

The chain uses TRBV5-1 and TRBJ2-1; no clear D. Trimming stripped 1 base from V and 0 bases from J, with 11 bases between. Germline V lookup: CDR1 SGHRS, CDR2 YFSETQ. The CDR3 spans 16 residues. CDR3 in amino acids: CASSLRSRGSYNEQFF. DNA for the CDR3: TGCGCCAGCAGCTTGAGGTCTAGAGGCTCCTACAATGAGCAGTTCTTC. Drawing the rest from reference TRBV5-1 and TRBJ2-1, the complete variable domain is KAGVTQTPRYLIKTRGQQVTLSCSPISGHRSVSWYQQTPGQGLQFLFEYFSETQRNKGNFPGRFSGRQFSNSRSEMNVSTLELGDSALYLCASSLRSRGSYNEQFFGPGTRLTVL.